A single sample gave rise to the 8 T cell receptor beta chains below, sequenced in a study of T cell changes during pregnancy in multiple sclerosis. Assay used: immunoSEQ multiplex PCR; TCRdb lists only in-frame clones, some missing. The profile shows tens of thousands of clones, about nine tenths of them singletons. Here the sequenced sample was CD4+ T cells from peripheral blood mononuclear cells, taken in the second trimester of pregnancy. The receptors here all came from a female donor in good health, enrolled as a control in a pregnancy study.

The chain has TRBV7-6 and TRBJ2-7; the match to TRBD1 covers 9 bases. CDR3 length equals 13 residues. The V segment lost 2 bases and the J segment 5 bases; nucleotides outside the gene matches: 1. Germline V CDR1 and CDR2: SGHVS, FNYEAQ. The DNA of the CDR3 is TGTGCCAGCAGCTTAACAGGGGGCGACGAGCAGTACTTC. As protein: CASSLTGGDEQYF.

This clone came up once. The V gene is TRBV28, the J gene TRBJ2-7; 10 positions agree with TRBD1. The CDR3 runs to 14 residues. The V gene end was trimmed by 5 bases and the J gene end by 7 bases; junction bases not matched to a gene: 8. Germline values: CDR1 MDHEN, CDR2 SYDVKM. The CDR3 region is CASSPRQGAREQYF. CDR3 nucleotides: TGTGCCAGCAGTCCCCGACAGGGGGCTCGGGAGCAGTACTTC.

The rearrangement joins TRBV12-5 to TRBJ1-5; D gene uncertain. There are 11 residues in the CDR3. The ends were cut back, 3 bases at V and 7 bases at J, with 4 bases in the middle. CDR1 is LGHNT, CDR2 FRNRAP, per germline. CDR3 residues: CASGFEQPQHF. CDR3 nucleotide sequence: TGTGCTAGTGGTTTTGAGCAGCCCCAGCATTTT.

J is TRBJ2-1 and V is TRBV5-1; 9 nucleotides match TRBD2. V lost 4 bases to trimming and J lost 7 bases; unmatched junction nucleotides: 3. The CDR3 runs to 13 residues. Germline V gene sequence: CDR1 SGHRS, CDR2 YFSETQ. The CDR3 DNA follows: TGCGCCAGCAGCCAGGGACTAGCAAATGAGCAGTTCTTC. This sequence encodes CASSQGLANEQFF.

J is TRBJ2-7 and V is TRBV5-1, with TRBD1 matching 7 bases. V was pared by 4 bases and J by 5 bases, with 6 bases of the junction left unmatched. The CDR3 extends over 13 amino acids. Germline V gene data show CDR1 as SGHRS and CDR2 as YFSETQ. The CDR3 loop is CASSRQGGHEQYF. Written as DNA, the CDR3 is TGCGCCAGCAGCCGACAGGGTGGCCACGAGCAGTACTTC.

As concerns this clone: The same CDR3 can be traced to other DNA sequences in this sample. J is TRBJ1-5 and V is TRBV6-1; a possible D gene is TRBD1 (5 bases). V dropped 2 bases and J dropped 2 bases, with 13 bases sitting between them. The CDR3 totals 16 residues. CDR1 and CDR2 (germline): MNHNS, SASEGT. The CDR3 spells CASSEQGSIGNQPQHF. The CDR3 coding sequence is TGTGCCAGCAGTGAACAGGGAAGTATTGGCAATCAGCCCCAGCATTTT.

The rearrangement links TRBV7-9 to TRBJ2-2; 13 bases match TRBD2. The CDR3 has 18 residues. V was pared by 1 base and J by 5 bases, with 7 bases of the junction left unmatched. Germline values: CDR1 SEHNR, CDR2 FQNEAQ (reference sequence). The DNA for the CDR3 is TGTGCCAGCAGCTTAGTGAGACTAGCGGGAGGTCAGACCGGGGAGCTGTTTTTT. This sequence encodes CASSLVRLAGGQTGELFF.

The gene calls are TRBV6-1 and TRBJ2-1, with TRBD1 identical over 8 bases. The CDR3 loop spans 15 amino acids. The V gene's germline CDR1 is MNHNS and CDR2 SASEGT. The V segment lost 5 bases and the J segment 8 bases; nucleotides outside the gene matches: 11. CDR3 in DNA: TGTGCCAGCAGTAAGGGACAGGTGCTCGGGGATGAGCAGTTCTTC. Translating it yields CASSKGQVLGDEQFF.